One sample yielded the 28 T cell receptor beta chains listed below, sequenced in a study of blood T cell repertoires in COVID-19. Measured with immunoSEQ multiplex PCR; TCRdb has only the in-frame clones, and not every one. The data show 140,000 to 150,000 clones, around 87% seen once. Sequencing used peripheral blood. These receptor sequences come from a woman between 50 and 59 years old with active or convalescent COVID-19.

V is TRBV18 and J is TRBJ2-5; D remains ambiguous. The CDR3 consists of 12 residues. The V gene's germline CDR1 is KGHSH and CDR2 LQKENI. V was trimmed by 6 bases and J by 2 bases, leaving 7 bases between them. The CDR3 loop reads CASSQLQETQYF. The CDR3 DNA reads as TGTGCCAGCTCGCAACTACAAGAGACCCAGTACTTC.

This rearrangement joins TRBV4-3 to TRBJ1-2, with D possibly TRBD1 on 6 matching bases. This CDR3 has 16 amino acids. Germline V gene lookup returns CDR1 LGHNA and CDR2 YSLEER. Trimming removed 4 bases from V and 4 bases from J, with 19 bases in between. The DNA for the CDR3 is TGCGCCAGCAGCCGCCGGACAGCCTCGATTGCCTATGGCTACACCTTC. It codes for CASSRRTASIAYGYTF.

The rearrangement uses TRBV5-1 and TRBJ2-1; D possibly corresponds to TRBD2 (6 bases). From germline, CDR1 is SGHRS and CDR2 YFSETQ. V was clipped by 0 bases and J by 4 bases, with 14 bases between them. This CDR3 has 16 amino acids. Here the CDR3 DNA reads TGCGCCAGCAGCTTGGGCCCGGGGACTTCGTACAATGAGCAGTTCTTC. It specifies CASSLGPGTSYNEQFF. Full variable domain (remainder filled in from reference TRBV5-1 and TRBJ2-1): KAGVTQTPRYLIKTRGQQVTLSCSPISGHRSVSWYQQTPGQGLQFLFEYFSETQRNKGNFPGRFSGRQFSNSRSEMNVSTLELGDSALYLCASSLGPGTSYNEQFFGPGTRLTVL.

The CDR3 loop is CASSQLLSTGLVTDTQYF. The CDR3 nucleotides are TGTGCCAGCAGCCAACTCCTCTCGACAGGGTTGGTGACAGATACGCAGTATTTT. The chain links TRBV3-1 (or the pseudogene TRBV3-2) to TRBJ2-3, with 7 bases identical to TRBD1. The length of the CDR3 is 18 residues. Trimming cost V 2 bases and J 3 bases; bases outside gene matches: 14. Germline V gene sequence: CDR1 LGHDT, CDR2 YNNKEL (reference sequence).

The CDR3: CASSYVRSATNEKLFF. The CDR3 region has the DNA TGTGCCAGCAGTTACGTGAGAAGTGCAACTAATGAAAAACTGTTTTTT. The rearrangement links TRBV6-5 to TRBJ1-4; D is unclear. CDR3 length: 16 amino acids. The V and J ends lost 2 bases and 0 bases respectively, with 10 bases between them. Germline V gene data show CDR1 as MNHEY and CDR2 as SVGAGI.

The genes are TRBV30 and TRBJ2-5; 8 bases are shared with TRBD2. V lost 5 bases and J lost 5; bases outside the gene matches: 4. Per the germline V gene, CDR1 is GTSNPN and CDR2 is SVGIG (reference sequence). The CDR3 runs to 12 residues. The CDR3 here is CAWATSAETQYF. The CDR3 DNA follows: TGTGCCTGGGCGACTAGCGCTGAGACCCAGTACTTC.

The V and J genes are TRBV7-9 and TRBJ1-1, with D possibly TRBD1 on 5 matching bases. The CDR3 totals 17 residues. Germline lookup yields CDR1 SEHNR and CDR2 FQNEAQ (reference sequence). V was trimmed by 0 bases and J by 0 bases, leaving 14 bases between them. The CDR3 loop is CASSLAGYGQLNTEAFF. DNA for the CDR3: TGTGCCAGCAGCTTAGCGGGCTACGGACAATTGAACACTGAAGCTTTCTTT.

This rearrangement joins TRBV4-2 to TRBJ2-2, with 9 positions matching TRBD2. Trimming at V came to 6 bases and at J to 0 bases, leaving 2 bases not matched to a gene. Germline V CDR1 and CDR2: LGHNA, YNFKEQ. The CDR3 is made up of 15 amino acids. CDR3: CASSRLAANTGELFF. The DNA of the CDR3 is TGTGCCAGCAGTAGACTAGCGGCGAACACCGGGGAGCTGTTTTTT.

This clone was seen only once. This chain links TRBV5-1 with TRBJ1-1, with D maybe TRBD1 (5 bases). V shed 0 bases and J shed 3 bases, with 9 bases lying between them. CDR1 and CDR2 from the germline V gene are SGHRS and YFSETQ. The length of the CDR3 is 14 residues. The CDR3 nucleotides are TGCGCCAGCAGCTTGGGACAGCTTTACACTGAAGCTTTCTTT. As protein: CASSLGQLYTEAFF. Filled out from reference TRBV5-1 and TRBJ1-1, the complete variable domain reads KAGVTQTPRYLIKTRGQQVTLSCSPISGHRSVSWYQQTPGQGLQFLFEYFSETQRNKGNFPGRFSGRQFSNSRSEMNVSTLELGDSALYLCASSLGQLYTEAFFGQGTRLTVV.

The chain carries TRBV2 and TRBJ2-5; 10 bases are shared with TRBD1. Per germline, CDR1 SNHLY and CDR2 FYNNEI. The CDR3 is 13 residues long. After removal of 6 bases from V and 5 bases from J, the junction contained 3 bases not matched to a gene. CDR3 nucleotide sequence: TGTGCCAGCAGCCCGGGACAGGGGGAGACCCAGTACTTC. The encoded protein is CASSPGQGETQYF.

The genes are TRBV27 and TRBJ2-7; 12 nucleotides agree with TRBD2. The J segment lost 0 bases and the V segment lost 5 bases, leaving 2 bases of the junction unmatched. CDR1 is MNHEY and CDR2 is SMNVEV in the germline V gene (reference sequence). CDR3 length: 15 residues. The CDR3 is CASSMTSGSSYEQYF. In DNA, the CDR3 is TGTGCCAGCAGTATGACTAGCGGGAGCTCCTACGAGCAGTACTTC.

The J gene is TRBJ2-1, the V gene TRBV30, with D perhaps matching TRBD1 (6 bases). The germline V and J ends were trimmed by 5 bases and 4 bases, with 15 bases remaining between them. The CDR3 has 14 amino acids. Germline loops: CDR1 GTSNPN, CDR2 SVGIG (reference sequence). The CDR3 DNA is TGTGCCTGGGCCACCCGGACAGAATACAATGAGCAGTTCTTC. It yields the protein CAWATRTEYNEQFF.

This clone has only one observation. This chain joins TRBV19 and TRBJ1-2; 8 bases map to TRBD1. V gave up 9 bases and J gave up 3 bases; unmatched junction bases: 6. CDR1 is LNHDA, CDR2 SQIVND, per germline (reference sequence). The CDR3 length is 13 residues. CDR3 residues: CASGPGGDYGYTF. The CDR3 DNA reads as TGTGCCAGCGGTCCAGGGGGCGACTATGGCTACACCTTC.

The CDR3 is CASSQVAGADTQYF. The DNA of the CDR3 is TGCGCCAGCAGCCAAGTAGCGGGAGCAGATACGCAGTATTTT. V gene TRBV4-3 combines with J gene TRBJ2-3; TRBD2 agrees at 9 bases. The CDR3 runs 14 residues. The germline V gene has CDR1 LGHNA and CDR2 YSLEER. With V trimmed by 1 base and J by 4 bases, 0 bases remained unmatched.

The rearrangement joins TRBV7-2 to TRBJ2-2; 7 bases fit TRBD1. Germline-derived CDR1 and CDR2 are SGHTA and FQGNSA. Trimming cost V 3 bases and J 2 bases; bases outside gene matches: 6. The CDR3 contains 16 residues. The CDR3 protein is CASSFSGTANTGELFF. CDR3 nucleotide sequence: TGTGCCAGCAGCTTTTCCGGGACAGCTAACACCGGGGAGCTGTTTTTT.

The DNA of the CDR3 is TGTGCCAGCAGCCAAGGTGGGACTGGAGAGACCCAGTACTTC. It encodes CASSQGGTGETQYF. This chain uses TRBV3-1 (or the pseudogene TRBV3-2) with TRBJ2-5, with TRBD2 as a possible D gene (6 bases). The V end was cut by 1 base, the J end by 4 bases, with 10 bases between. The CDR3 loop spans 14 amino acids. Germline values: CDR1 LGHDT, CDR2 YNNKEL (reference sequence).

The chain joins TRBV4-1 to TRBJ2-1; 12 nucleotides line up with TRBD1. J was trimmed by 7 bases and V by 7 bases; bases with no gene match: 14. The CDR3 runs 17 residues. Germline-derived CDR1 and CDR2 are MGHRA and YSYEKL. For the CDR3, the DNA is TGCGCCAGCACCCTGAGGGGGGGACAGGGGGCGAGGAATGAGCAGTTCTTC. Translation: CASTLRGGQGARNEQFF.

This clone was detected once. The V gene is TRBV6-5, the J gene TRBJ2-7, with 12 bases aligning to TRBD1. The CDR3 contains 15 residues. V was pared by 2 bases and J by 3 bases, with 2 bases of the junction left unmatched. Per germline, CDR1 MNHEY and CDR2 SVGAGI. The CDR3 spells CASSYGDRGHYEQYF. CDR3 nucleotides: TGTGCCAGCAGTTACGGGGACAGGGGGCACTACGAGCAGTACTTC.

The gene calls are TRBV6-2 or TRBV6-3 and TRBJ1-5; TRBD1 matches 9 bases. With 6 bases clipped from V and 2 bases from J, the junction kept 5 bases outside the gene matches. The germline V gene has CDR1 MNHEY and CDR2 SVGEGT. The CDR3 covers 15 residues. The CDR3 DNA sequence: TGTGCCAGCAGCAACAGGGGGCTAGGCAATCAGCCCCAGCATTTT. Protein: CASSNRGLGNQPQHF.

The rearrangement joins TRBV6-2 or TRBV6-3 to TRBJ2-1, with TRBD2 matching over 8 bases. The V gene end was trimmed by 5 bases and the J gene end by 3 bases; junction bases not matched to a gene: 0. Germline V gives CDR1 MNHEY, CDR2 SVGEGT. The length of the CDR3 is 13 residues. CDR3 region: CASSTSGYNEQFF. The CDR3 nucleotides are TGTGCCAGCAGTACTAGCGGCTACAATGAGCAGTTCTTC.

The chain uses TRBV28 and TRBJ1-5; perhaps TRBD1 as D (6 bases). V was clipped by 6 bases and J by 4 bases, with 19 bases between them. The CDR3 runs to 16 residues. The germline V gene encodes CDR1 MDHEN and CDR2 SYDVKM. CDR3 DNA: TGTGCCAGCAGATCCATGGGGGCCCCGTTTAATCAGCCCCAGCATTTT. Translating it yields CASRSMGAPFNQPQHF.

J is TRBJ1-5 and V is TRBV7-9; unclear D gene. The CDR3 sequence is 12 residues long. The V end was cut by 3 bases, the J end by 7 bases, with 7 bases between. Germline CDR1 reads SEHNR; CDR2 reads FQNEAQ (reference sequence). CDR3 nucleotides: TGTGCCAGCAGCTTCCGTGGCCAGCCCCAGCATTTT. Residues: CASSFRGQPQHF.

There are a few counts of this clone. The V and J genes are TRBV30 and TRBJ2-7; D gene ambiguous. Between the trimmed V and J ends, which lost 6 bases and 4 bases, there was a span of 19 bases. The CDR3 extends over 14 amino acids. Germline V gene lookup returns CDR1 GTSNPN and CDR2 SVGIG (reference sequence). In DNA, the CDR3 is TGTGCCTGCACAACAGCCGGAACATTTTACGAGCAGTACTTC. This encodes CACTTAGTFYEQYF.

This chain links TRBV7-2 with TRBJ2-1; 14 bases line up with TRBD2. Germline V gene lookup returns CDR1 SGHTA and CDR2 FQGNSA. The CDR3 consists of 16 residues. Losses at the gene ends were 0 bases for V and 9 bases for J; bases not matched to a gene: 4. The CDR3 loop reads CASSLAGTSGRSEQFF. The CDR3 nucleotides read TGTGCCAGCAGCTTAGCAGGGACTAGCGGGAGAAGTGAGCAGTTCTTC.

The V call is TRBV7-9, the J call TRBJ2-1, with 7 bases lining up with TRBD1. This CDR3 has 15 amino acids. The germline V gene encodes CDR1 SEHNR and CDR2 FQNEAQ (reference sequence). Unmatched junction bases numbered 12, after V lost 6 bases and J lost 7 bases. Here the CDR3 reads CASRSDRANGNEQFF. As DNA, the CDR3 is TGTGCCAGCAGGTCCGACAGGGCAAATGGGAATGAGCAGTTCTTC.

The chain couples TRBV7-2 to TRBJ1-2; D is uncertain. V gave up 5 bases and J gave up 2 bases, with 9 bases separating them. There are 13 residues in the CDR3. In germline, CDR1 is SGHTA, CDR2 FQGNSA. The chain's CDR3 is CASSRDKNYGYTF. The CDR3 DNA follows: TGTGCCAGCAGCCGTGACAAGAACTATGGCTACACCTTC.

J is TRBJ1-6 and V is TRBV30; possibly TRBD1 for D (6 bases). CDR1 is GTSNPN and CDR2 is SVGIG in the germline V gene (reference sequence). V shed 4 bases and J shed 9 bases, with 13 bases lying between them. The CDR3 length is 13 residues. CDR3 in amino acids: CAWKGMGASPLHF. The CDR3 DNA reads as TGTGCCTGGAAAGGGATGGGGGCTTCACCCCTCCACTTT.

The chain recombines TRBV11-2 with TRBJ1-2, with 11 bases that match TRBD1. With V trimmed by 6 bases and J by 5 bases, 14 bases remained unmatched. The CDR3 is 17 amino acids. Germline loops: CDR1 SGHAT, CDR2 FQNNGV. The CDR3 sequence is CASSWAWDRGSGYGYTF. DNA of the CDR3: TGTGCCAGCAGTTGGGCTTGGGACAGGGGGAGTGGGTATGGCTACACCTTC. The full variable domain, with the rest looked up from reference TRBV11-2 and TRBJ1-2, is EAGVAQSPRYKIIEKRQSVAFWCNPISGHATLYWYQQILGQGPKLLIQFQNNGVVDDSQLPKDRFSAERLKGVDSTLKIQPAKLEDSAVYLCASSWAWDRGSGYGYTFGSGTRLTVV.